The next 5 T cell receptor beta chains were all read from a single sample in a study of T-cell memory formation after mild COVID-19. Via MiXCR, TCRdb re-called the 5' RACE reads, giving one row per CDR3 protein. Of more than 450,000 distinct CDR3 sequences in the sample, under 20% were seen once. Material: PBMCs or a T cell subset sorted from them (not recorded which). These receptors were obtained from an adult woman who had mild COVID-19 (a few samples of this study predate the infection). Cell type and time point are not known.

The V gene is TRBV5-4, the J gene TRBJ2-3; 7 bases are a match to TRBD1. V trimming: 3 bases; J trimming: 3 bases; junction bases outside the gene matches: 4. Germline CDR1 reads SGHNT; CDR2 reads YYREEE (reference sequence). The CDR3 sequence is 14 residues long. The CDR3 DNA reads TGTGCCAGCAGCTCCCCCAGGGGGACAGATACGCAGTATTTT. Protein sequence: CASSSPRGTDTQYF.

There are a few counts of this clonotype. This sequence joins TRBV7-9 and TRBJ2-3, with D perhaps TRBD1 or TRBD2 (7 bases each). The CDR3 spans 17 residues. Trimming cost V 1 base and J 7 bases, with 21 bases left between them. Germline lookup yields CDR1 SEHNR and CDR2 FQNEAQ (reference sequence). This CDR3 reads CASSLGLPGGAHYTQYF. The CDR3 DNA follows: TGTGCCAGCAGCTTAGGCCTCCCAGGGGGGGCCCACTATACGCAGTATTTT.

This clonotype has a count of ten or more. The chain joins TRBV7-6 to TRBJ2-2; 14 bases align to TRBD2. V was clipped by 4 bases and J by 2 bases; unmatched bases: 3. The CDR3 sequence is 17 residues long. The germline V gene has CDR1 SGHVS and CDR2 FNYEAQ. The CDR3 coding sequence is TGTGCCAGCAGCTCGGGACTAGCGGGGGAAAACACCGGGGAGCTGTTTTTT. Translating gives CASSSGLAGENTGELFF.

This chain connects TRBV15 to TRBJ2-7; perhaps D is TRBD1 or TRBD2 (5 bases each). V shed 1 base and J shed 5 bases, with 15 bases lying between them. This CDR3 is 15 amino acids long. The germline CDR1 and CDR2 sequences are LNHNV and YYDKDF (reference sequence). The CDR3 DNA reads TGTGCCACCAGCAGAGTCGCAGGGCGGGCGGACGAGCAGTACTTC. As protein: CATSRVAGRADEQYF.

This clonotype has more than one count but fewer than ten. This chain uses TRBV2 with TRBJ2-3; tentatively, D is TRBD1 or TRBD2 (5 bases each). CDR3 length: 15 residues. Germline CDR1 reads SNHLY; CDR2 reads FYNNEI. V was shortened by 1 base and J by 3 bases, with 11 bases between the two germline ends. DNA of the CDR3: TGTGCCAGCAGTGAAGTTGGGACGGGGACAGATACGCAGTATTTT. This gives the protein CASSEVGTGTDTQYF.